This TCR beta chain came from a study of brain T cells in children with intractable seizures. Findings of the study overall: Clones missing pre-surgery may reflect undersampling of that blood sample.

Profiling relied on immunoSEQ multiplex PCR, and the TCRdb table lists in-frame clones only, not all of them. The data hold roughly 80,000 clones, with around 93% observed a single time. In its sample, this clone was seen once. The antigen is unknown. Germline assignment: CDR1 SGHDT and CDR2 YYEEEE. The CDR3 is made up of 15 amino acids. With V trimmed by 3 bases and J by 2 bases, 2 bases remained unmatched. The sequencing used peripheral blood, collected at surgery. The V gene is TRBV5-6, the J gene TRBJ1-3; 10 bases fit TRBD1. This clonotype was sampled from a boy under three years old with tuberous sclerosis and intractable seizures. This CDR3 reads CASSWGTGAGNTIYF. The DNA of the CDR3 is TGTGCCAGCAGCTGGGGGACAGGGGCTGGAAACACCATATATTTT.